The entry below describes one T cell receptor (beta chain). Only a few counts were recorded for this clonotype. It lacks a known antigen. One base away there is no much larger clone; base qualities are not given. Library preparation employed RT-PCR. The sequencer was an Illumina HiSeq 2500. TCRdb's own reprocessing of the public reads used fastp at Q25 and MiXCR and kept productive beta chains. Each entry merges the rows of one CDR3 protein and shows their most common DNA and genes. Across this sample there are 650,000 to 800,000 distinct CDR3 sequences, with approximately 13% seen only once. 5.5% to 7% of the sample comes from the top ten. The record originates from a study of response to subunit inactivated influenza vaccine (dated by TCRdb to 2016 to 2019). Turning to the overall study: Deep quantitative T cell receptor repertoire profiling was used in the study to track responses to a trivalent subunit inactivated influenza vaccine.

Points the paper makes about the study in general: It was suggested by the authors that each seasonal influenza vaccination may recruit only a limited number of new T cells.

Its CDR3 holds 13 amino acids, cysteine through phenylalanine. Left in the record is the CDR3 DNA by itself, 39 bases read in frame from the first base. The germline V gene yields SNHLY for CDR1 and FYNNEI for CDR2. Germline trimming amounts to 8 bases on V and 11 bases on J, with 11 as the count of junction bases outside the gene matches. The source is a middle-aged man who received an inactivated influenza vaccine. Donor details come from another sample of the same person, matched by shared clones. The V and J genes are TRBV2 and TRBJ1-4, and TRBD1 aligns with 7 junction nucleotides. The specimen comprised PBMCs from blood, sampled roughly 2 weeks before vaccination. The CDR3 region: CASAVGTAGKLFF. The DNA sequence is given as TGTGCCAGCGCAGTAGGGACAGCGGGGAAACTGTTTTTT. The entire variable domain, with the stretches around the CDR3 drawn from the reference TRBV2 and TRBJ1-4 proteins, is EPEVTQTPSHQVTQMGQEVILRCVPISNHLYFYWYRQILGQKVEFLVSFYNNEISEKSEIFDDQFSVERPDGSNFTLKIRSTKLEDSAMYFCASAVGTAGKLFFGSGTQLSVL.